This passage covers 2 T cell receptor beta chains from one sample sequenced in a study of blood T cell repertoires in COVID-19. The method was immunoSEQ multiplex PCR; TCRdb's version includes in-frame clones alone and lacks a portion of them. The sample consists of 150,000 or so clones, about 79% of them appearing once. Sequencing was performed on peripheral blood. Every receptor here comes from a woman older than 75 with acute or convalescent COVID-19.

This clone was picked up one time. V and J are TRBV6-5 and TRBJ1-6, with D perhaps TRBD1 (5 bases). With 10 bases removed from V and 10 bases from J, the gap between germline ends came to 17 bases. The CDR3 consists of 13 residues. The germline CDR1 and CDR2 sequences are MNHEY and SVGAGI. The CDR3: CATHRGSGSPLHF. As DNA, the CDR3 is TGTGCCACCCATCGGGGGTCTGGATCACCCCTCCACTTT.

J is TRBJ1-1 and V is TRBV6-5; 7 nucleotides agree with TRBD1. Unmatched junction bases numbered 4, after V lost 2 bases and J lost 1 base. Per the germline V gene, CDR1 is MNHEY and CDR2 is SVGAGI. The CDR3 sequence is 15 residues long. In nucleotides, the CDR3 is TGTGCCAGCAGTTACGGACAGGTTCGGAACACTGAAGCTTTCTTT. Its translation is CASSYGQVRNTEAFF.